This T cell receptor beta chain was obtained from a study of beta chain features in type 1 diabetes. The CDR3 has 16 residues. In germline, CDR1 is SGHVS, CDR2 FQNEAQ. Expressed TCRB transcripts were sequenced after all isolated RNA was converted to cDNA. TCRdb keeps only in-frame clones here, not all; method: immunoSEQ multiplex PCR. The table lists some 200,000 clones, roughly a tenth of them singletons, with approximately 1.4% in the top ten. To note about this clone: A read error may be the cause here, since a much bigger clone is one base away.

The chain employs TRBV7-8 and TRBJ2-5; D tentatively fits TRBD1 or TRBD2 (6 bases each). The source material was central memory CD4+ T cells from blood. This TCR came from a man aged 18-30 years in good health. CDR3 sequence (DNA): TGTGCCAGCACCGCCTCCGGGGGTTCGGGACAAGAGACCCGGTACTTC. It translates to CASTASGGSGQETRYF.